The 24 T cell receptor beta chains below were found in one sample sequenced in a study of CD8 T cells in ankylosing spondylitis. Via MiXCR, TCRdb re-called the 5' RACE reads, giving one row per CDR3 protein. The sample includes approximately 250,000 distinct CDR3 sequences, roughly a quarter seen only once; the top ten take more than 0.6%. The source material was blood, either unsorted or a sorted T cell fraction (not recorded which). These TCRs come from a male donor with ankylosing spondylitis or in good health (not recorded which).

This clonotype was observed at least ten times. This sequence joins TRBV12-3 or TRBV12-4 and TRBJ2-5, with 11 bases fitting TRBD1. V gave up 4 bases and J gave up 5 bases; unmatched junction bases: 3. This CDR3 is built from 14 residues. CDR3 in DNA: TGTGCCAGCAGTTGGACAGGGGGCCTCGAGACCCAGTACTTC. Its translation is CASSWTGGLETQYF.

This clonotype was seen many times. The V and J genes are TRBV12-3 or TRBV12-4 and TRBJ2-1; TRBD2 matches at 7 bases. The CDR3 sequence is 14 residues long. Germline trimming cut 0 bases from V and 5 bases from J; bases unmatched to any gene: 1. CDR3 nucleotides: TGTGCCAGCAGTTTAGCGGGGGGGAACAATGAGCAGTTCTTC. Translated, it gives CASSLAGGNNEQFF.

This sequence joins TRBV20-1 and TRBJ2-3; D gene unclear. The CDR3 is 11 amino acids. Between the trimmed V and J ends, which lost 6 bases and 4 bases, there was a span of 8 bases. CDR1 is DFQATT, CDR2 SNEGSKA, per germline (reference sequence). This CDR3 reads CSAQPADTQYF. The CDR3 DNA reads TGCAGTGCCCAGCCCGCAGATACGCAGTATTTT.

This clonotype has a count of ten or more. The V gene is TRBV20-1, the J gene TRBJ2-1; TRBD2 agrees at 9 bases. Germline V lookup: CDR1 DFQATT, CDR2 SNEGSKA (reference sequence). V lost 5 bases and J lost 8; bases outside the gene matches: 10. This CDR3 spans 14 amino acids. CDR3 DNA: TGCAGTGCTGCTAGCGGGGTCCTGATGGATGAGCAGTTCTTC. Translation gives CSAASGVLMDEQFF.

There are many counts of this clonotype. V and J are TRBV4-1 and TRBJ1-5; unclear D gene. CDR3 length: 16 amino acids. V gave up 1 base and J gave up 2 bases, with 12 bases separating them. Germline-derived CDR1 and CDR2 are MGHRA and YSYEKL. The CDR3 spells CASSQGARNGNQPQHF. The CDR3 DNA is TGCGCCAGCAGCCAAGGGGCACGCAATGGCAATCAGCCCCAGCATTTT.

This clonotype was recorded at least ten times. The chain joins TRBV20-1 to TRBJ2-7, with D perhaps assigned TRBD1 or TRBD2 (5 bases each). Germline V gene lookup returns CDR1 DFQATT and CDR2 SNEGSKA (reference sequence). This CDR3 comprises 14 residues. Trimming pared 6 bases from V and 3 bases from J, leaving 18 bases between. The CDR3 bases are TGCAGTGCGAGCACCGGGACGTCGGACTACGAGCAGTACTTC. The encoded protein is CSASTGTSDYEQYF.

To note about this clonotype: The junction shows a germline mismatch at one end, possibly a read error. The chain combines TRBV20-1 with TRBJ1-1, with 9 bases that match TRBD1. The CDR3 length is 14 residues. Germline CDR1 reads DFQATT; CDR2 reads SNEGSKA (reference sequence). The CDR3 DNA sequence: TGCAGTGCTCATCGGCCGGGACAGGGTGTGCTGGGTGTCTTT. Translating it yields CSAHRPGQGVLGVF.

This clonotype occurred many times. The chain links TRBV20-1 to TRBJ1-1; the D is unclear. The V end lost 2 bases, the J end lost 0 bases, and 16 bases lay between the germline ends. CDR3 length: 16 amino acids. Germline V gives CDR1 DFQATT, CDR2 SNEGSKA (reference sequence). CDR3 amino acids: CSARRAPFLMNTEAFF. For the CDR3, the DNA is TGCAGTGCTAGACGGGCGCCTTTCCTCATGAACACTGAAGCTTTCTTT.

This clonotype came up many times. The chain carries TRBV20-1 and TRBJ1-2; no definite D call. CDR3 length equals 11 residues. Germline CDR1 is DFQATT and CDR2 is SNEGSKA (reference sequence). Trimming shortened V by 1 base and J by 7 bases, and 7 bases separated the two germline ends. The CDR3 spells CSARGPVGYTF. The CDR3 DNA sequence: TGCAGTGCTAGAGGGCCAGTTGGCTACACCTTC.

This clonotype was found many times. The CDR3 nucleotides are TGTGCCAGCAGTTCTTACAGGGGGAAGGACACCGGGGAGCTGTTTTTT. Translating gives CASSSYRGKDTGELFF. The chain employs TRBV12-3 or TRBV12-4 and TRBJ2-2, with 8 bases identical to TRBD1. The CDR3 loop spans 16 amino acids. Trimming removed 4 bases from V and 3 bases from J; junction bases left unmatched: 7.

The chain joins TRBV28 to TRBJ2-1, with 7 bases matching TRBD1. J lost 10 bases, V lost 6 bases, and 12 bases had no gene match. This CDR3 has 14 residues. Germline V gene sequence: CDR1 MDHEN, CDR2 SYDVKM. This CDR3 is CASRYRGPSGEQFF. CDR3 bases: TGTGCCAGCAGATACAGGGGTCCCAGTGGAGAGCAGTTCTTC.

This chain uses TRBV29-1 with TRBJ2-1; D assignment may be TRBD1 or TRBD2 (5 bases each). CDR3 length equals 13 residues. The germline V gene encodes CDR1 SQVTM and CDR2 ANQGSEA. V was trimmed by 4 bases and J by 5 bases, leaving 12 bases between them. This chain's CDR3 is CSVGVTGHNEQFF. The DNA for the CDR3 is TGCAGCGTTGGAGTTACGGGGCACAATGAGCAGTTCTTC.

There are many counts of this clonotype. The rearrangement uses TRBV12-3 or TRBV12-4 and TRBJ2-1; D remains ambiguous. The V end was cut by 4 bases, the J end by 4 bases, with 11 bases between. CDR3 length: 14 residues. The CDR3 nucleotides read TGTGCCAGCAGTTCCGATACCACATACAATGAGCAGTTCTTC. This codes for CASSSDTTYNEQFF.

The J gene is TRBJ1-2, the V gene TRBV10-3; D gene uncertain. Germline values: CDR1 ENHRY, CDR2 SYGVKD. This CDR3 is 13 amino acids long. V was cut by 0 bases and J by 9 bases, with 11 bases left in between. CDR3 bases: TGTGCCATCAGTGAGTCTAGAGACATGAGCTACACCTTC. This translates into CAISESRDMSYTF.

The J gene is TRBJ2-7, the V gene TRBV4-1; 9 bases line up with TRBD2. V lost 1 base, J lost 2 bases, and 9 bases stayed unmatched. Germline CDR1 and CDR2: MGHRA and YSYEKL. The CDR3 length is 17 residues. CDR3 bases: TGCGCCAGCAGCCAAGCTGCGTCCACTAGCGGGCCCTACGAGCAGTACTTC. It translates to CASSQAASTSGPYEQYF.

J is TRBJ2-1 and V is TRBV20-1, with TRBD1 identical over 8 bases. Germline CDR1 and CDR2: DFQATT and SNEGSKA (reference sequence). V was clipped by 0 bases and J by 4 bases; unmatched bases: 5. There are 15 residues in the CDR3. CDR3 sequence: CSARERTGRYNEQFF. CDR3 coding DNA: TGCAGTGCTAGAGAACGGACAGGGCGGTACAATGAGCAGTTCTTC.

The rearrangement joins TRBV20-1 to TRBJ2-2; D uncertain. The CDR3 has 12 residues. Germline loops: CDR1 DFQATT, CDR2 SNEGSKA (reference sequence). Trimming took 3 bases from V and 7 from J, leaving 9 bases between them. The CDR3 coding sequence is TGCAGTGCTAGGACCCGACTCGGGGAGCTGTTTTTT. Its translation: CSARTRLGELFF.

This clonotype was counted at least ten times. The chain employs TRBV20-1 and TRBJ1-6, with 7 bases aligning to TRBD1. V was clipped by 3 bases and J by 0 bases; unmatched bases: 5. The germline gives CDR1 DFQATT, CDR2 SNEGSKA (reference sequence). The CDR3 length is 16 residues. This chain's CDR3 is CSASPQGSSYNSPLHF. Written as DNA, the CDR3 is TGCAGTGCTAGCCCACAGGGGAGCTCCTATAATTCACCCCTCCACTTT.

In its sample, this clonotype was seen many times. The chain recombines TRBV7-8 with TRBJ1-1, with a possible D match to TRBD1 (6 bases). Germline V gene sequence: CDR1 SGHVS, CDR2 FQNEAQ. The CDR3 consists of 15 residues. V lost 3 bases, J lost 0 bases, and 11 bases lay in between. Written as DNA, the CDR3 is TGTGCCAGCAGCTTTCGGGACACGGTGAACACTGAAGCTTTCTTT. Protein sequence: CASSFRDTVNTEAFF.

This clonotype was detected only a few times. The chain joins TRBV7-8 to TRBJ2-1, with TRBD2 matching over 7 bases. V gave up 6 bases and J gave up 1 base; unmatched junction bases: 6. The V gene's germline CDR1 is SGHVS and CDR2 FQNEAQ. The CDR3 totals 15 residues. The CDR3 bases are TGTGCCAGCAGACCCCCCGGGGGGTCCTACAATGAGCAGTTCTTC. Translated, it gives CASRPPGGSYNEQFF.

At least ten counts were recorded for this clonotype. The rearrangement links TRBV15 to TRBJ2-1, with D possibly matching TRBD1 (5 bases). Trimming shortened V by 0 bases and J by 5 bases, and 17 bases separated the two germline ends. The CDR3 loop spans 17 amino acids. CDR1 and CDR2 from the germline V gene are LNHNV and YYDKDF (reference sequence). CDR3 region: CATSRDHIHRRDNEQFF. CDR3 in DNA: TGTGCCACCAGCAGAGATCATATCCACCGCAGGGACAATGAGCAGTTCTTC.

In this sample, this clonotype turned up a few times. This chain uses TRBV5-5 with TRBJ2-1, with 7 bases matching TRBD1. Germline CDR1 SGHKS, CDR2 YYEKEE (reference sequence). J was trimmed by 3 bases and V by 5 bases; bases with no gene match: 8. CDR3 size: 15 residues. The CDR3 region has the DNA TGTGCCAGCAGTAAAACCGGGACAGTCTACAATGAGCAGTTCTTC. Translating gives CASSKTGTVYNEQFF.

This clonotype came up many times. An end of the junction differs from the germline gene, which may be a read error. V gene TRBV29-1 combines with J gene TRBJ1-2; D is possibly TRBD1 (6 bases). CDR3 length: 13 amino acids. The germline V gene has CDR1 SQVTM and CDR2 ANQGSEA. Written as DNA, the CDR3 is TGCAGCGTTGCACCCTCCTCAGGGGTGTGGGGAGCCTTC. Translated: CSVAPSSGVWGAF.

The rearrangement joins TRBV27 to TRBJ2-4, with D unclear. The CDR3 is 14 residues long. V was cut by 3 bases and J by 3 bases, with 9 bases left in between. Per germline, CDR1 MNHEY and CDR2 SMNVEV (reference sequence). CDR3 in DNA: TGTGCCAGCAGTTTCAGCCAAAACAAAAACATTCAGTACTTC. Translated: CASSFSQNKNIQYF.